This entry features one T cell receptor beta chain sequence. Original processing notes: Scientists estimated how many nucleated cells there were by amplifying reference gene primers. Sequencing was performed with immunoSEQ multiplex PCR; in TCRdb, only in-frame clones are kept and a portion is missing. From that table come the V and J calls and clone size; the DNA was used to work out D and trimming. The sample carries 150,000 to 180,000 clones, around 78% recorded once. CDR3 length: 16 amino acids. The ends lost 3 bases at V and 7 bases at J; junction bases unmatched: 10. Germline CDR1 KGHDR, CDR2 SFDVKD. The sample comes from a study of blood T cell repertoires in COVID-19. About the research overall: Whether acute or convalescent, the COVID-19 samples came from the United States, Italy and Spain.

Material for sequencing was peripheral blood. The chain recombines TRBV24-1 with TRBJ2-1, with TRBD1 identical over 8 bases. The TCR sequence derives from a man older than 75 with acute or convalescent COVID-19. CDR3 amino acids: CATSDTQGGALNEQFF. As DNA, the CDR3 is TGTGCCACCAGTGATACACAGGGGGGTGCTTTGAATGAGCAGTTCTTC.